The 9 T cell receptor beta chains below come from one sample, sequenced in a study of spatial heterogeneity in lung cancer. TCRdb reprocessed the 5' RACE reads with MiXCR, giving one entry per CDR3 protein. The repertoire holds under 75,000 distinct CDR3 sequences, with 8.4% as singletons. The sample's time point: sample taken at primary tumor resection. Sequencing of whole RNA from tumor, nontumor lung or frozen PBMC involved no sorting. Sequencing was performed on PBMCs, taken at surgery. The receptors originated from a female donor with early-stage non-small cell lung cancer.

This CDR3 is CASSLGTGRNEQFF. The DNA of the CDR3 is TGCGCCAGCAGCTTGGGGACAGGGAGGAATGAGCAGTTCTTC. The J gene is TRBJ2-1, the V gene TRBV5-1, with 8 bases identical to TRBD1. Per germline, CDR1 SGHRS and CDR2 YFSETQ. This CDR3 is 14 amino acids long. The V and J ends lost 0 bases and 7 bases, in that order; junction bases with no gene match: 3.

In this sample, this clonotype turned up a few times. The chain is built from TRBV12-3 or TRBV12-4 and TRBJ1-2; no definite D call. The CDR3 runs 14 residues. Trimming took 5 bases from V and 2 from J, leaving 12 bases between them. Here the CDR3 reads CASSRSTDNYGYTF. CDR3 nucleotide sequence: TGTGCCAGCAGTCGGTCGACGGACAACTATGGCTACACCTTC.

This clonotype has only a few counts. The chain joins TRBV5-5 to TRBJ1-1; TRBD1 aligns across 9 bases. The V and J ends lost 0 bases and 4 bases, in that order; junction bases with no gene match: 4. The CDR3 totals 15 residues. The germline V gene encodes CDR1 SGHKS and CDR2 YYEKEE (reference sequence). Written as DNA, the CDR3 is TGTGCCAGCAGCTTGGTCTTGACAGGGGGCACTGAAGCTTTCTTT. This encodes CASSLVLTGGTEAFF.

This clonotype was recorded at least ten times. The chain joins TRBV12-3 or TRBV12-4 to TRBJ2-5; D is unclear. The CDR3 is 13 residues long. V gave up 1 base and J gave up 5 bases, with 8 bases separating them. CDR3: CASSLGRLETQYF. The CDR3 DNA is TGTGCCAGCAGTTTAGGACGCCTGGAGACCCAGTACTTC.

The rearrangement links TRBV29-1 to TRBJ2-5; D might be TRBD2 (8 bases). CDR3 length: 14 residues. Looked up from germline, CDR1 is SQVTM and CDR2 is ANQGSEA. Trimming took 3 bases from V and 5 from J, leaving 16 bases between them. CDR3 nucleotide sequence: TGCAGCGTTGATGGACAGGCGGGGGGCGAGACCCAGTACTTC. Its translation: CSVDGQAGGETQYF.

The chain combines TRBV29-1 with TRBJ1-1; D not certain. Trimming removed 7 bases from V and 1 base from J, with 13 bases in between. This CDR3 has 13 amino acids. From germline, CDR1 is SQVTM and CDR2 ANQGSEA. The CDR3 DNA reads TGCAGCGGACGGAAGGGAGGGAACACTGAAGCTTTCTTT. Its translation is CSGRKGGNTEAFF.

The chain combines TRBV10-3 with TRBJ2-1; 10 positions agree with TRBD1. The CDR3 totals 15 residues. CDR1 is ENHRY and CDR2 is SYGVKD in the germline V gene. With V trimmed by 0 bases and J by 7 bases, 3 bases remained unmatched. This chain's CDR3 is CAISESRDRGNEQFF. In DNA form, the CDR3 reads TGTGCCATCAGTGAGTCCAGGGACAGGGGTAATGAGCAGTTCTTC.

This clonotype came up many times. The V and J genes are TRBV12-3 or TRBV12-4 and TRBJ1-5; a possible D gene is TRBD1 (6 bases). There are 14 residues in the CDR3. V was cut by 8 bases and J by 2 bases, with 13 bases left in between. The CDR3 here is CASAVTGGNQPQHF. In DNA, the CDR3 is TGTGCCAGCGCCGTGACAGGCGGCAATCAGCCCCAGCATTTT.

This clonotype was observed at least ten times. V and J are TRBV2 and TRBJ1-1; D perhaps matches TRBD1 (5 bases). CDR3 length: 14 residues. Germline CDR1 is SNHLY and CDR2 is FYNNEI. Trimming cost V 2 bases and J 6 bases, with 13 bases left between them. DNA for the CDR3: TGTGCCAGCAGTGAACCAGGGCGCGGTCCTGAAGCTTTCTTT. It is translated as CASSEPGRGPEAFF.